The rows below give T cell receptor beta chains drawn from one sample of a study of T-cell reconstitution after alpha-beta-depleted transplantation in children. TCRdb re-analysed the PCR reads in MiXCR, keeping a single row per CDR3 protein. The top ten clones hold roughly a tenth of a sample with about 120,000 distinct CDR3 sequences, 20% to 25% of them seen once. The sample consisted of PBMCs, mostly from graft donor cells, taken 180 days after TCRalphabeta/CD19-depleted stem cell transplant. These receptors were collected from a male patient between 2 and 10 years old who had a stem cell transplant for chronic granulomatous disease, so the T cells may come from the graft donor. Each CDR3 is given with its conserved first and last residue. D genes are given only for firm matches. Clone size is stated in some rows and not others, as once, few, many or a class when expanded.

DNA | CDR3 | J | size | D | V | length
TGTGCCAGCAGCTTCCTGACAGGGGCGCGGGAAAAACTGTTTTTT | CASSFLTGAREKLFF | TRBJ1-4 | many | TRBD1 | TRBV5-5 | 15
TGTGCCAGCAGCTTAGGGCTTGAGCAGTTCTTC | CASSLGLEQFF | TRBJ2-1 | many | . | TRBV11-1 | 11
TGTGCCAGCAGCCCGACAGGGGCGGGGGCCGGGGAGCTGTTTTTT | CASSPTGAGAGELFF | TRBJ2-2 | . | . | TRBV7-6 | 15
TGCGCCAGCAGCCAAGGACTAGCGGGGGCGAACGAGCAGTTCTTC | CASSQGLAGANEQFF | TRBJ2-1 | . | TRBD2 | TRBV4-3 | 15
TGTGCCAGCAGTTTTCAGGGCGCAGATACGCAGTATTTT | CASSFQGADTQYF | TRBJ2-3 | few | . | TRBV12-3/TRBV12-4 | 13
TGCAGTGCTAGAGACCCCGGGGACCCGAGGACAGATACGCAGTATTTT | CSARDPGDPRTDTQYF | TRBJ2-3 | few | . | TRBV20-1 | 16
TGCGCCAGCAGCCAAGATTCGGGGGGGGCGACACCAAAGTACTTC | CASSQDSGGATPKYF | TRBJ2-7 | once | TRBD2 | TRBV4-3 | 15
TGTGCCACCAGCAGAGACAGACAGGGCTTCGCTGAGCAGTTCTTC | CATSRDRQGFAEQFF | TRBJ2-1 | . | TRBD1 | TRBV15 | 15
TGTGCCAGCAGTTCGGGACTAGCGGCAATCAATGAGCAGTTCTTC | CASSSGLAAINEQFF | TRBJ2-1 | many | TRBD2 | TRBV6-5 | 15
TGTGCCAGCAGCCCTAGGACAGCCTACGAGCAGTACTTC | CASSPRTAYEQYF | TRBJ2-7 | . | . | TRBV12-3/TRBV12-4 | 13
TGTGCCACCAGTTCGGGCAGAAAAGAGACCCAGTACTTC | CATSSGRKETQYF | TRBJ2-5 | few | . | TRBV24-1 | 13
TGTGCCAGCAGCGGGACAGGGAGGATCGGGGGATATCAGCCCCAGCATTTT | CASSGTGRIGGYQPQHF | TRBJ1-5 | many | TRBD1 | TRBV27 | 17
TGCAGTGCTGGGGACAGGGTCTACGAGCAGTACTTC | CSAGDRVYEQYF | TRBJ2-7 | few | TRBD1 | TRBV20-1 | 12
TGCTCCGCGAGAGGGGGTACTGAAGCTTTCTTT | CSARGGTEAFF | TRBJ1-1 | . | . | TRBV29-1 | 11
TGCGCCAGCAGCTGGAAGGGTGGAGGGAGCACTGAAGCTTTCTTT | CASSWKGGGSTEAFF | TRBJ1-1 | few | . | TRBV5-1 | 15
TGCAGTGCTAGTGTAACAGCTAGCACAGATACGCAGTATTTT | CSASVTASTDTQYF | TRBJ2-3 | . | . | TRBV20-1 | 14
TGTGCCAGCAGCGTGGTAAAGGGTACAGATACGCAGTATTTT | CASSVVKGTDTQYF | TRBJ2-3 | . | . | TRBV7-9 | 14
TGCAGCGTTGAAGGGACAGGCGCCAACTATGGCTACACCTTC | CSVEGTGANYGYTF | TRBJ1-2 | few | TRBD1 | TRBV29-1 | 14
TGTGCCAGCAGTTGGTCTTTCCCGGCTGAGACCCAGTACTTC | CASSWSFPAETQYF | TRBJ2-5 | many | . | TRBV5-5 | 14
TGTGCCACCAGTGAGTTGGAGACAGGGGGAAAATACTACGAGCAGTACTTC | CATSELETGGKYYEQYF | TRBJ2-7 | many | TRBD1 | TRBV24-1 | 17
TGTGCCAGCAGCTTAATAGGCAACCACTATGGCTACACCTTC | CASSLIGNHYGYTF | TRBJ1-2 | many | . | TRBV7-3 | 14
TGCAGTGCAAAAACAGGCCGCCTTGGGCATGAGCAGTTCTTC | CSAKTGRLGHEQFF | TRBJ2-1 | . | . | TRBV20-1 | 14
TGTGCCAGCAGTCCACCGTTCTCCCGCCCCTACGAGCAGTACTTC | CASSPPFSRPYEQYF | TRBJ2-7 | few | . | TRBV28 | 15
TGCAGTGCCAAAAGCGGTCCCTACGAGCAGTACTTC | CSAKSGPYEQYF | TRBJ2-7 | many | . | TRBV20-1 | 12
TGTGCCAGCAGCTCAATCCTGGACAGGTCCTACGAGCAGTACTTC | CASSSILDRSYEQYF | TRBJ2-7 | . | TRBD1 | TRBV28 | 15
TGTGCCTGGAGTGACACAGGGAGGTGGCAGTTCTTC | CAWSDTGRWQFF | TRBJ2-1 | many | . | TRBV30 | 12
TGTGCCAGCAGTTATTTGACTACCCTAACCTACGAGCAGTACTTC | CASSYLTTLTYEQYF | TRBJ2-7 | many | . | TRBV6-5 | 15
TGCGCCAGCAGCCAAGGGACTTCCGCCTACGAGCAGTACTTC | CASSQGTSAYEQYF | TRBJ2-7 | many | . | TRBV4-3 | 14
TGTGCCAGCAGTTTCGGGAGGAGGGATTTGGCTTTCTTT | CASSFGRRDLAFF | TRBJ1-1 | few | . | TRBV12-3/TRBV12-4 | 13
TGCGCCAGCAGCTGGGGCATGGCTAGCGGGACTCTCTACGAGCAGTACTTC | CASSWGMASGTLYEQYF | TRBJ2-7 | . | TRBD2 | TRBV5-1 | 17
TGCAGTGACACGAGCCACCCGAACTACGAGCAGTACTTC | CSDTSHPNYEQYF | TRBJ2-7 | many | . | TRBV20-1 | 13
TGTGCCAGCAGTTGGGGGGCGGACTACGAGCAGTACTTC | CASSWGADYEQYF | TRBJ2-7 | many | . | TRBV27 | 13
TGTGCCATCAGTGATATAGGTGAAGCTTTCTTT | CAISDIGEAFF | TRBJ1-1 | few | . | TRBV10-3 | 11
TGTGCCAGCAGTTTTCCATTGCTTTATGGCTACACCTTC | CASSFPLLYGYTF | TRBJ1-2 | . | . | TRBV12-3/TRBV12-4 | 13
TGTGCCACCAGCAGAGCGGGGGCGGGAACCGCCTACGAGCAGTACTTC | CATSRAGAGTAYEQYF | TRBJ2-7 | . | . | TRBV15 | 16
TGTGCCAGCAGACAGACAGGGATCGGCAATGAGCAGTTCTTC | CASRQTGIGNEQFF | TRBJ2-1 | many | TRBD1 | TRBV6-5 | 14
TGCAGCGTTGTCGGGGGGGCAGGGCGCACAGATACGCAGTATTTT | CSVVGGAGRTDTQYF | TRBJ2-3 | few | TRBD2 | TRBV29-1 | 15
TGTGCCAGCAGTTTCTCACCCCAGGGACTAGCGGACAATGAGCAGTTCTTC | CASSFSPQGLADNEQFF | TRBJ2-1 | few | TRBD2 | TRBV7-6 | 17
TGCAGTGCTAGCCTAGCCAACAATGAGCAGTTCTTC | CSASLANNEQFF | TRBJ2-1 | many | . | TRBV20-1 | 12
TGTGCCAGCTCACCACCTAGGGTAGTGGAGACCCAGTACTTC | CASSPPRVVETQYF | TRBJ2-5 | few | . | TRBV18 | 14
TGTGCCAGCAGCCTAGAGGACACCTACGAGCAGTACTTC | CASSLEDTYEQYF | TRBJ2-7 | few | . | TRBV12-3/TRBV12-4 | 13
TGTGCCAGCAGCTTAGCAAAACTAGGGCGGGAGACCCAGTACTTC | CASSLAKLGRETQYF | TRBJ2-5 | many | . | TRBV7-8 | 15
TGTGCCAGCAGGGAACAGGGGGCTTTTAACACCATATATTTT | CASREQGAFNTIYF | TRBJ1-3 | . | TRBD1 | TRBV2 | 14
TGCGCCAGCAGCCACAAGACAGGGGCGAAGGAGACCCAGTACTTC | CASSHKTGAKETQYF | TRBJ2-5 | many | TRBD1 | TRBV5-1 | 15
TGCAGCGTTGGATGGCGTAGCTCCTACGAGCAGTACTTC | CSVGWRSSYEQYF | TRBJ2-7 | many | . | TRBV29-1 | 13
TGTGCCAGCAGACAAGACAGCCCCACCGGGGAGCTGTTTTTT | CASRQDSPTGELFF | TRBJ2-2 | many | . | TRBV5-5 | 14
TGCAGCGTTGTGGGGGGGGTACTAGCGGGTCTAACAGAAGATGAGCAGTTCTTC | CSVVGGVLAGLTEDEQFF | TRBJ2-1 | many | TRBD2 | TRBV29-1 | 18
TGCAGTGCTAGTCTGAAGGCGCGCTCCTACAATGAGCAGTTCTTC | CSASLKARSYNEQFF | TRBJ2-1 | many | . | TRBV20-1 | 15
TGCAGCGTTGGCGGGGGCGCCAATGGCTACACCTTC | CSVGGGANGYTF | TRBJ1-2 | few | . | TRBV29-1 | 12
TGTGCCACCAGCAGGCACGGGGGATACAATGAGCAGTTCTTC | CATSRHGGYNEQFF | TRBJ2-1 | few | . | TRBV15 | 14